Below are 16 T cell receptor beta chains sequenced from a single sample in a study of identical twins. TCRdb re-derived calls from the 5' RACE reads in MiXCR, one entry per CDR3 protein. Of around 250,000 distinct CDR3 sequences in the sample, about 6.7% were seen once. Separately, the same data were catalogued under a study of T cells expressing NK-cell markers.

Sequenced sample: CD8+ T cells sorted from blood. The receptors shown here come from a woman aged 18-29 years in good health.

This clonotype came up many times. The chain joins TRBV6-5 to TRBJ2-1; 10 positions match TRBD2. V lost 0 bases and J lost 11; bases outside the gene matches: 7. Germline V gives CDR1 MNHEY, CDR2 SVGAGI. There are 15 residues in the CDR3. The CDR3 coding sequence is TGTGCCAGCAGTTACTCACAGCGGGAGGGTGGTCAGCAGTTCTTC. Its protein is CASSYSQREGGQQFF.

This clonotype was recorded many times. The J gene is TRBJ1-1, the V gene TRBV12-3 or TRBV12-4; no clear D gene. Trimming cost V 2 bases and J 3 bases, with 10 bases left between them. The CDR3 consists of 14 residues. CDR3 nucleotides: TGTGCCAGCAGTTTAACAAGCGAGTACACTGAAGCTTTCTTT. It codes for CASSLTSEYTEAFF.

The chain recombines TRBV4-1 with TRBJ2-7; 8 positions match TRBD1. V shed 5 bases, J shed 5 bases, and the junction held 8 bases outside the gene matches. This CDR3 region has 14 residues. Per germline, CDR1 MGHRA and CDR2 YSYEKL. CDR3 nucleotides: TGCGCCAGCAGCTCTCGACAGGGGCGGAACGAGCAGTACTTC. Protein product: CASSSRQGRNEQYF.

Concerning this clonotype: One base away lies a much larger clone, so this may be a sequencing read error. This rearrangement joins TRBV6-1 to TRBJ2-3; the D is unclear. This CDR3 is built from 15 residues. CDR1 MNHNS and CDR2 SASEGT come from the germline V gene. Trimming removed 2 bases at V and 0 bases at J, with 9 bases between. The CDR3 sequence is CASSESKGSTDTQYF. Written as DNA, the CDR3 is TGTGCCAGCAGTGAAAGTAAGGGAAGCACAGATACGCAGTATTTT.

This chain uses TRBV28 with TRBJ1-1, with 7 bases lining up with TRBD1. From germline, CDR1 is MDHEN and CDR2 SYDVKM. The CDR3 sequence is 15 residues long. The ends lost 5 bases at V and 4 bases at J; junction bases unmatched: 10. CDR3 sequence reads: CASSARQGGGTEAFF. The CDR3 bases are TGTGCCAGCAGTGCCCGACAGGGAGGGGGCACTGAAGCTTTCTTT. The full variable domain, in which reference TRBV28 and TRBJ1-1 provide the parts outside the CDR3, is DVKVTQSSRYLVKRTGEKVFLECVQDMDHENMFWYRQDPGLGLRLIYFSYDVKMKEKGDIPEGYSVSREKKERFSLILESASTNQTSMYLCASSARQGGGTEAFFGQGTRLTVV.

This clonotype has a handful of counts. The rearrangement links TRBV7-9 to TRBJ2-5; 14 bases agree with TRBD2. This CDR3 is 16 amino acids long. After removal of 4 bases from V and 4 bases from J, the junction contained 5 bases not matched to a gene. Germline V gene lookup returns CDR1 SEHNR and CDR2 FQNEAQ (reference sequence). The CDR3 coding sequence is TGTGCCAGCAGCTCGCCCGGACTAGCGGGGGGAGAGACCCAGTACTTC. It yields the protein CASSSPGLAGGETQYF.

At least ten counts were recorded for this clonotype. The rearrangement joins TRBV5-1 to TRBJ2-1; no reliable D call. CDR1 and CDR2 (germline): SGHRS, YFSETQ. The CDR3 contains 13 residues. Trimming pared 0 bases from V and 8 bases from J, leaving 9 bases between. Here the CDR3 DNA reads TGCGCCAGCAGCTTGGCGCCGGTAGATGAGCAGTTCTTC. This sequence encodes CASSLAPVDEQFF.

This clonotype was seen a handful of times. The chain has TRBV12-3 or TRBV12-4 and TRBJ2-3, with D hard to call. V dropped 7 bases and J dropped 1 base, with 12 bases sitting between them. The CDR3 consists of 14 residues. The CDR3 here is CASTVLGRTDTQYF. DNA for the CDR3: TGTGCCAGCACCGTCCTAGGACGCACAGATACGCAGTATTTT.

Many counts were recorded for this clonotype. The chain links TRBV12-3 or TRBV12-4 to TRBJ2-1; no clear D. The CDR3 is 15 amino acids. Trimming shortened V by 5 bases and J by 0 bases, and 11 bases separated the two germline ends. CDR3 DNA sequence: TGTGCCAGCAGTCTCCAAAGTAGCTCCTACAATGAGCAGTTCTTC. Residues: CASSLQSSSYNEQFF.

This CDR3 is CASSPGLAGGASSYNEQFF. CDR3 nucleotides: TGTGCCAGCAGTCCGGGACTAGCGGGAGGAGCTAGCTCCTACAATGAGCAGTTCTTC. The chain recombines TRBV2 with TRBJ2-1, with 15 bases identical to TRBD2. After removal of 5 bases from V and 0 bases from J, the junction contained 8 bases not matched to a gene. Germline lookup yields CDR1 SNHLY and CDR2 FYNNEI. There are 19 residues in the CDR3.

This chain links TRBV5-1 with TRBJ1-1, with D possibly matching TRBD1 (6 bases). Trimming stripped 7 bases from V and 4 bases from J, with 17 bases between. The CDR3 runs to 14 residues. The germline CDR1 and CDR2 sequences are SGHRS and YFSETQ. CDR3 residues: CASRQQGWATEAFF. CDR3 nucleotide sequence: TGCGCCAGCCGACAACAGGGATGGGCCACTGAAGCTTTCTTT.

The J gene is TRBJ2-7, the V gene TRBV9; D uncertain. The length of the CDR3 is 13 residues. Trimming pared 6 bases from V and 6 bases from J, leaving 16 bases between. Germline CDR1 is SGDLS and CDR2 is YYNGEE. CDR3 sequence reads: CASNSPPQAEQYF. As DNA, the CDR3 is TGTGCCAGCAATTCCCCCCCCCAAGCCGAGCAGTACTTC.

This clonotype was observed a few times. The chain links TRBV6-5 to TRBJ2-2; weak D call: TRBD2 (5 bases). The germline CDR1 and CDR2 sequences are MNHEY and SVGAGI. Trimming took off 4 bases at V and 8 bases at J, with 14 bases between the two ends. CDR3 length: 14 amino acids. In DNA form, the CDR3 reads TGTGCCAGCAGTTTCAGAGGGAGAAATGGGGAGCTGTTTTTT. It is translated as CASSFRGRNGELFF.

This clonotype has just a few counts. The CDR3 sequence is CASTRTTSAADTQYF. The CDR3 DNA sequence: TGTGCCAGCACCCGGACCACTAGCGCCGCAGATACGCAGTATTTT. This chain links TRBV27 with TRBJ2-3, with 7 positions matching TRBD2. Germline CDR1 reads MNHEY; CDR2 reads SMNVEV (reference sequence). The CDR3 covers 15 residues. After removal of 7 bases from V and 4 bases from J, the junction contained 11 bases not matched to a gene.

J is TRBJ2-1 and V is TRBV4-1, with 8 bases identical to TRBD2. Germline CDR1 is MGHRA and CDR2 is YSYEKL. This CDR3 has 16 residues. V lost 3 bases, J lost 5 bases, and 9 bases stayed unmatched. The CDR3 protein is CASSHQISGIHNEQFF. CDR3 in DNA: TGCGCCAGCAGCCACCAAATTAGCGGGATACACAATGAGCAGTTCTTC.

At least ten counts were recorded for this clonotype. V is TRBV3-1 and J is TRBJ2-7, with D maybe TRBD2 (5 bases). Germline V lookup: CDR1 LGHDT, CDR2 YNNKEL (reference sequence). This CDR3 contains 15 residues. V was pared by 4 bases and J by 3 bases, with 16 bases between. CDR3 protein: CASSRLPGKGYEQYF. CDR3 sequence (DNA): TGTGCCAGCAGCCGCTTACCGGGAAAAGGCTACGAGCAGTACTTC.